This T cell receptor beta chain was observed in a study of PD-L1 blockade in urothelial cancer. CDR1 and CDR2 (germline): SGHNT, YENEEA. V lost 4 bases and J 4 bases, leaving 7 bases between the germline ends. The CDR3 covers 13 residues. Time point reported: pretreatment peripheral blood. The table came from immunoSEQ multiplex PCR; TCRdb's copy has only in-frame clones and leaves some out. The data hold 100,000 to 150,000 clones, with about 81% observed a single time. This specimen was PBMCs, taken around atezolizumab (anti-PD-L1) treatment. This clonotype was obtained from a man in his fifties or sixties with urothelial cancer. The genes are TRBV11-3 and TRBJ2-2, with a weak D call TRBD1 (5 bases). The CDR3 nucleotides are TGTGCCAGCAGCTCACAGGCCACCGGGGAGCTGTTTTTT. This translates into CASSSQATGELFF.